The 23 T cell receptor beta chains given below trace back to one sample, sequenced in a study of cytomegalovirus exposure and HLA in healthy donors. Method: immunoSEQ multiplex PCR; TCRdb's copy keeps in-frame clones and lacks some. The repertoire holds 150,000 or so clones, with around nine tenths as singletons. The material sequenced was PBMCs. These receptors all come from a man between 18 and 35 years old in good health and CMV-seropositive.

This rearrangement joins TRBV7-9 to TRBJ2-7; D is uncertain. V lost 3 bases and J lost 5, with 14 bases in between. This CDR3 is built from 14 residues. Germline lookup yields CDR1 SEHNR and CDR2 FQNEAQ (reference sequence). The CDR3 is CASSFTERAHEQYF. The CDR3 bases are TGTGCCAGCAGCTTCACGGAGCGCGCCCACGAGCAGTACTTC.

The V call is TRBV6-5, the J call TRBJ1-1; D gene unclear. V lost 0 bases to trimming and J lost 8 bases, with 10 bases between them. The V gene's germline CDR1 is MNHEY and CDR2 SVGAGI. This CDR3 has 13 residues. The CDR3, as DNA: TGTGCCAGCAGTTACTCGAGGCAGAAAGAAGCTTTCTTT. This sequence encodes CASSYSRQKEAFF.

J is TRBJ2-3 and V is TRBV4-1, with 11 positions matching TRBD2. Germline loops: CDR1 MGHRA, CDR2 YSYEKL. CDR3 length: 15 residues. Trimming at V came to 2 bases and at J to 3 bases, leaving 1 base not matched to a gene. CDR3 residues: CASSQTSGRTDTQYF. In DNA form, the CDR3 reads TGCGCCAGCAGCCAAACTAGCGGGAGAACAGATACGCAGTATTTT.

V gene TRBV28 combines with J gene TRBJ1-4; D ambiguous. Germline V gives CDR1 MDHEN, CDR2 SYDVKM. The CDR3 runs to 14 residues. Trimming pared 4 bases from V and 2 bases from J, leaving 8 bases between. In nucleotides, the CDR3 is TGTGCCAGCAGTTATGAGGGTACTAATGAAAAACTGTTTTTT. Translated, it gives CASSYEGTNEKLFF.

In nucleotides, the CDR3 is TGTGCCAGCAGCTATAGCGGGAGGGGGAGCACAGATACGCAGTATTTT. This gives the protein CASSYSGRGSTDTQYF. The chain uses TRBV13 and TRBJ2-3, with TRBD2 matching over 11 bases. The CDR3 loop spans 16 amino acids. The ends lost 4 bases at V and 0 bases at J; junction bases unmatched: 3. From germline, CDR1 is PRHDT and CDR2 FYEKMQ (reference sequence). Complete variable domain (other parts from reference TRBV13 and TRBJ2-3): AAGVIQSPRHLIKEKRETATLKCYPIPRHDTVYWYQQGPGQDPQFLISFYEKMQSDKGSIPDRFSAQQFSDYHSELNMSSLELGDSALYFCASSYSGRGSTDTQYFGPGTRLTVL.

The rearrangement links TRBV4-1 to TRBJ1-4, with D unclear. The CDR3 totals 13 residues. Deletions cut 1 base from V and 7 bases from J, with 7 bases between. The germline CDR1 and CDR2 sequences are MGHRA and YSYEKL. The DNA for the CDR3 is TGCGCCAGCAGCCAAGGGCGGCTTGAAAAACTGTTTTTT. As protein: CASSQGRLEKLFF.

This clone was seen just once. The chain's CDR3 is CASSTGISGSITYNEQFF. The CDR3 DNA is TGTGCCAGCAGCACCGGAATTAGCGGGAGTATCACCTACAATGAGCAGTTCTTC. This chain uses TRBV7-2 with TRBJ2-1, with 9 bases identical to TRBD2. CDR3 length equals 18 residues. Germline CDR1 is SGHTA and CDR2 is FQGNSA. The V segment lost 5 bases and the J segment 2 bases; nucleotides outside the gene matches: 13.

The chain is built from TRBV4-2 and TRBJ1-2, with 9 nucleotides matching TRBD1. CDR3 length equals 16 residues. V gave up 5 bases and J gave up 8 bases; unmatched junction bases: 15. Per germline, CDR1 LGHNA and CDR2 YNFKEQ. CDR3 region: CASSYEGDRVSRGYTF. As DNA, the CDR3 is TGTGCCAGCAGCTACGAAGGGGACAGGGTTTCGAGAGGCTACACCTTC.

V and J are TRBV28 and TRBJ1-2; 8 positions agree with TRBD1. Per germline, CDR1 MDHEN and CDR2 SYDVKM. There are 15 residues in the CDR3. The J segment lost 4 bases and the V segment lost 6 bases, leaving 10 bases of the junction unmatched. CDR3 amino acids: CASRGGQGYSYGYTF. The CDR3 nucleotides are TGTGCCAGCAGGGGCGGACAGGGCTACAGCTATGGCTACACCTTC.

J is TRBJ2-3 and V is TRBV4-3; D perhaps matches TRBD1 (6 bases). Germline lookup yields CDR1 LGHNA and CDR2 YSLEER. Trimming stripped 1 base from V and 6 bases from J, with 14 bases between. The CDR3 has 15 residues. CDR3 amino acids: CASSQAAQGSDTQYF. The CDR3, as DNA: TGCGCCAGCAGCCAAGCGGCACAGGGCAGTGATACGCAGTATTTT.

The chain couples TRBV7-8 to TRBJ2-5, with 9 nucleotides matching TRBD1. Germline V gene lookup returns CDR1 SGHVS and CDR2 FQNEAQ. This CDR3 has 15 residues. Trimming at V came to 1 base and at J to 4 bases, leaving 4 bases not matched to a gene. The chain's CDR3 is CASSLGAGQGETQYF. In DNA, the CDR3 is TGTGCCAGCAGCTTAGGGGCGGGACAGGGAGAGACCCAGTACTTC.

This chain links TRBV7-9 with TRBJ2-7; 11 bases agree with TRBD2. The trim removed 4 bases at V and 5 bases at J, leaving 7 bases unmatched. Germline CDR1 is SEHNR and CDR2 is FQNEAQ (reference sequence). The CDR3 has 15 amino acids. The CDR3 nucleotides read TGTGCCAGCAGCTCAGGACTAGCGGGTGGAAACGAGCAGTACTTC. Its protein is CASSSGLAGGNEQYF.

The chain carries TRBV11-2 and TRBJ2-3; D gene ambiguous. Trimming removed 5 bases from V and 6 bases from J, with 9 bases in between. CDR3 length equals 12 residues. Per the germline V gene, CDR1 is SGHAT and CDR2 is FQNNGV. The CDR3 protein is CASSPVRDTQYF. The CDR3 DNA sequence: TGTGCCAGCAGCCCGGTGAGGGATACGCAGTATTTT.

V and J are TRBV19 and TRBJ1-1; 8 nucleotides align to TRBD1. Germline CDR1 LNHDA, CDR2 SQIVND (reference sequence). The trim removed 1 base at V and 10 bases at J, leaving 11 bases unmatched. The CDR3 is 15 residues long. The DNA of the CDR3 is TGTGCCAGTAGTATAGGCTCCAGGGGGCCGGGGAGAGCTTTCTTT. Translated, it gives CASSIGSRGPGRAFF.

The chain recombines TRBV13 with TRBJ1-5; no clear D gene. CDR3 size: 13 residues. The germline gives CDR1 PRHDT, CDR2 FYEKMQ (reference sequence). Trimming removed 0 bases at V and 6 bases at J, with 6 bases between. This chain's CDR3 is CASSLGASQPQHF. The CDR3 nucleotides are TGTGCCAGCAGCTTAGGAGCGAGTCAGCCCCAGCATTTT. Together with reference TRBV13 and TRBJ1-5, the CDR3 gives the full variable domain: AAGVIQSPRHLIKEKRETATLKCYPIPRHDTVYWYQQGPGQDPQFLISFYEKMQSDKGSIPDRFSAQQFSDYHSELNMSSLELGDSALYFCASSLGASQPQHFGDGTRLSIL.

This rearrangement joins TRBV7-9 to TRBJ2-1, with D tentatively TRBD2 (7 bases). The CDR3 totals 15 residues. Per germline, CDR1 SEHNR and CDR2 FQNEAQ (reference sequence). V lost 6 bases to trimming and J lost 4 bases, with 16 bases between them. This CDR3 reads CASSRGGKTYNEQFF. DNA of the CDR3: TGTGCCAGCAGTCGCGGGGGCAAGACATACAATGAGCAGTTCTTC.

The chain recombines TRBV2 with TRBJ2-1; 8 bases are a match to TRBD2. V dropped 8 bases and J dropped 2; count of bases not matched to a gene: 5. This CDR3 region has 14 residues. The germline gives CDR1 SNHLY, CDR2 FYNNEI. Here the CDR3 reads CASFMGLAYNEQFF. CDR3 coding DNA: TGTGCCAGCTTTATGGGACTAGCCTACAATGAGCAGTTCTTC.

The rearrangement links TRBV18 to TRBJ2-7, with 7 bases lining up with TRBD1. Germline CDR1 is KGHSH and CDR2 is LQKENI. V lost 6 bases, J lost 0 bases, and 17 bases stayed unmatched. The CDR3 has 18 amino acids. The CDR3 DNA sequence: TGTGCCAGCTCCCCGAAGACGGGACAGAGAAGAAGCTCCTACGAGCAGTACTTC. The encoded protein is CASSPKTGQRRSSYEQYF.

The chain links TRBV25-1 to TRBJ2-7, with TRBD1 as a possible D gene (6 bases). From germline, CDR1 is MGHDK and CDR2 SYGVNS. Trimming stripped 2 bases from V and 2 bases from J, with 10 bases between. This CDR3 region has 14 residues. The CDR3 is CASSEDWGPYEQYF. The CDR3, as DNA: TGTGCCAGCAGTGAAGATTGGGGGCCCTACGAGCAGTACTTC.

The chain combines TRBV11-2 with TRBJ1-2; D not certain. CDR1 and CDR2 (germline): SGHAT, FQNNGV. V shed 5 bases and J shed 2 bases, with 9 bases lying between them. There are 13 residues in the CDR3. The CDR3 loop is CASSPQENYGYTF. The DNA for the CDR3 is TGTGCCAGCAGCCCCCAAGAGAACTATGGCTACACCTTC. Looking up the rest from reference TRBV11-2 and TRBJ1-2 gives the full variable domain: EAGVAQSPRYKIIEKRQSVAFWCNPISGHATLYWYQQILGQGPKLLIQFQNNGVVDDSQLPKDRFSAERLKGVDSTLKIQPAKLEDSAVYLCASSPQENYGYTFGSGTRLTVV.

This rearrangement joins TRBV6-6 to TRBJ1-2; D perhaps matches TRBD1 (6 bases). The CDR3 contains 16 residues. V dropped 0 bases and J dropped 2 bases, with 13 bases sitting between them. CDR1 and CDR2 from the germline V gene are MNHNY and SVGAGI (reference sequence). CDR3 sequence: CASSYSGDNLNYGYTF. Written as DNA, the CDR3 is TGTGCCAGCAGTTACTCGGGGGACAACCTGAACTATGGCTACACCTTC.

V usage is TRBV6-5 and J usage is TRBJ2-7; weak D call: TRBD1 (5 bases). The CDR3 has 15 amino acids. The V gene's germline CDR1 is MNHEY and CDR2 SVGAGI. The V end lost 4 bases, the J end lost 2 bases, and 15 bases lay between the germline ends. The CDR3 DNA sequence: TGTGCCAGCAGTTCCCCTGGGGCCCGAACCTACGAGCAGTACTTC. This gives the protein CASSSPGARTYEQYF.

V gene TRBV9 combines with J gene TRBJ2-7; the D is unclear. V dropped 0 bases and J dropped 0 bases, with 13 bases sitting between them. Germline CDR1 and CDR2: SGDLS and YYNGEE. This CDR3 has 16 amino acids. CDR3 in DNA: TGTGCCAGCAGCGTAGGTAGCAGCATTAGCTCCTACGAGCAGTACTTC. Encoded protein: CASSVGSSISSYEQYF.